What follows are 15 T cell receptor beta chains derived from one specimen sequenced in a study of identical twins. TCRdb processed the 5' RACE reads anew with MiXCR; each CDR3 protein has one entry. The sample lists roughly 1,500,000 distinct CDR3 sequences, less than 40% occurring once. The sequenced sample consisted of cord blood. The receptor source for this set is a newborn girl in good health.

This chain links TRBV6-5 with TRBJ2-7; 11 nucleotides line up with TRBD2. The germline V gene encodes CDR1 MNHEY and CDR2 SVGAGI. V lost 0 bases, J lost 3 bases, and 7 bases stayed unmatched. This CDR3 has 17 residues. The CDR3 bases are TGTGCCAGCAGTTACTCACGGGGACTAGCGGAGATCTACGAGCAGTACTTC. Translation gives CASSYSRGLAEIYEQYF.

The chain employs TRBV21-1 and TRBJ1-6; the table's D call, TRBD1, was not checked against the DNA. TRBV21-1 counts as a pseudogene. CDR3 length: 13 residues. The CDR3 reads CASSRDHNSPLHF. The CDR3 region has the DNA TGTGCCAGCAGCCGGGACCATAATTCACCCCTCCACTTT.

This chain connects TRBV15 to TRBJ2-1; D gene unclear. Trimming cost V 5 bases and J 4 bases, with 12 bases left between them. The CDR3 loop spans 14 amino acids. Germline values: CDR1 LNHNV, CDR2 YYDKDF (reference sequence). CDR3 nucleotide sequence: TGTGCCACCAGCCCGGGTGACTCGTACAATGAGCAGTTCTTC. It translates to CATSPGDSYNEQFF.

The chain recombines TRBV20-1 with TRBJ2-3, with 9 nucleotides matching TRBD2. V was clipped by 3 bases and J by 0 bases; unmatched bases: 7. The CDR3 is 16 amino acids. Germline loops: CDR1 DFQATT, CDR2 SNEGSKA (reference sequence). For the CDR3, the DNA is TGCAGTGCTAGCCCCTCAACTAGCGGGAGCACAGATACGCAGTATTTT. Its protein is CSASPSTSGSTDTQYF.

V is TRBV20-1 and J is TRBJ2-5; TRBD1 is a possible D gene (6 bases). The CDR3 runs 15 residues. CDR1 is DFQATT and CDR2 is SNEGSKA in the germline V gene (reference sequence). V lost 3 bases, J lost 2 bases, and 16 bases lay in between. CDR3 sequence: CSARGAPTGQETQYF. The CDR3 nucleotides read TGCAGTGCTAGGGGGGCCCCGACAGGACAAGAGACCCAGTACTTC.

CDR3 region: CASSPNRRGMTNEKLFF. CDR3 nucleotides: TGTGCCAGCAGTCCAAACAGGCGCGGGATGACTAATGAAAAACTGTTTTTT. The chain has TRBV12-3 or TRBV12-4 and TRBJ1-4; D is perhaps TRBD1 (5 bases). There are 17 residues in the CDR3. V was cut by 5 bases and J by 2 bases, with 18 bases left in between.

This clonotype was found a few times. The V call is TRBV4-1, the J call TRBJ1-4; D call uncertain. Germline V gene sequence: CDR1 MGHRA, CDR2 YSYEKL. CDR3 length equals 15 residues. Trimming removed 6 bases from V and 0 bases from J, with 11 bases in between. The CDR3 reads CASRSRTATNEKLFF. The CDR3 DNA reads as TGCGCCAGCAGGTCGAGGACTGCAACTAATGAAAAACTGTTTTTT.

This chain links TRBV4-2 with TRBJ2-7, with D maybe TRBD1 (6 bases). The CDR3 extends over 15 amino acids. The germline V gene encodes CDR1 LGHNA and CDR2 YNFKEQ. V gave up 0 bases and J gave up 1 base, with 10 bases separating them. The CDR3 DNA follows: TGTGCCAGCAGCCAAGAGGGGGCTCCTTCCTACGAGCAGTACTTC. Protein product: CASSQEGAPSYEQYF.

This clonotype appeared a single time. A much larger clone lies a single base off, so this may be a read error. The chain has TRBV13 and TRBJ2-7; maybe TRBD1 (6 bases). The CDR3 sequence is 14 residues long. CDR1 is PRHDT and CDR2 is FYEKMQ in the germline V gene (reference sequence). CDR3 sequence reads: CAGSLDRELNEQYF. The CDR3 region has the DNA TGTGCCGGCAGCCTGGACAGAGAGCTTAACGAGCAGTACTTC.

Only a few counts were recorded for this clonotype. The V and J genes are TRBV5-1 and TRBJ2-1, with 7 positions matching TRBD2. V shed 2 bases and J 5 bases; nucleotides not matched to a gene: 4. The CDR3 has 14 amino acids. From germline, CDR1 is SGHRS and CDR2 YFSETQ. CDR3: CASSFSGLHNEQFF. The CDR3 bases are TGCGCCAGCAGCTTTAGCGGGCTCCACAATGAGCAGTTCTTC.

The V call is TRBV12-3 or TRBV12-4, the J call TRBJ2-2; D is unclear. This CDR3 region has 12 residues. Trimming removed 6 bases at V and 6 bases at J, with 8 bases between. CDR3 nucleotide sequence: TGTGCCAGCAGGTTTCATCCCGGGGAGCTGTTTTTT. As protein: CASRFHPGELFF.

The chain combines TRBV7-8 with TRBJ2-3, with 9 bases that match TRBD2. The CDR3 extends over 17 amino acids. Germline loops: CDR1 SGHVS, CDR2 FQNEAQ. V shed 0 bases and J 4 bases; nucleotides not matched to a gene: 8. The CDR3 is CASSLAGPSGIADTQYF. The DNA of the CDR3 is TGTGCCAGCAGCTTAGCGGGGCCTAGCGGGATTGCAGATACGCAGTATTTT.

This clonotype was picked up a small number of times. The CDR3 DNA reads TGTGCCAGCACGAGGGACACAAAAGAAAAACTGTTTTTT. Translated, it gives CASTRDTKEKLFF. V is TRBV2 and J is TRBJ1-4, with D perhaps matching TRBD1 (6 bases). The V gene's germline CDR1 is SNHLY and CDR2 FYNNEI. The ends were cut back, 7 bases at V and 8 bases at J, with 14 bases in the middle. This CDR3 contains 13 residues.

The table lists this clonotype with a few counts. The rearrangement links TRBV18 to TRBJ1-2; D is ambiguous. The CDR3 has 14 amino acids. Germline V gene lookup returns CDR1 KGHSH and CDR2 LQKENI. Trimming took off 5 bases at V and 2 bases at J, with 12 bases between the two ends. In nucleotides, the CDR3 is TGTGCCAGCTCATCGGAGTTCGGAAACTATGGCTACACCTTC. It is translated as CASSSEFGNYGYTF.

The chain has TRBV6-1 and TRBJ1-4, with 7 bases matching TRBD1. V shed 4 bases and J 3 bases; nucleotides not matched to a gene: 8. Germline values: CDR1 MNHNS, CDR2 SASEGT. The CDR3 consists of 16 residues. CDR3 sequence (DNA): TGTGCCAGCAGTGCCCAGAGACAGGGTGCTAATGAAAAACTGTTTTTT. This encodes CASSAQRQGANEKLFF.